This T cell receptor (beta chain) came from a study of T-cell memory formation after mild COVID-19. V was pared by 3 bases and J by 4 bases, with 7 bases of the junction left unmatched. The CDR3 is 16 amino acids. This clonotype was picked up a small number of times. TCRdb re-called the 5' RACE reads through MiXCR, storing one row per CDR3 protein. The table shows hundreds of thousands of distinct CDR3 sequences, with 25% to 30% occurring only once. Input material: PBMCs or a T cell subset sorted from them (not recorded which). V and J are TRBV12-3 or TRBV12-4 and TRBJ2-1; 9 bases fit TRBD2. This sequence was found in an adult woman who had mild COVID-19 (a few samples of this study predate the infection). Cell type and time point are not known. The CDR3 loop is CASSFGLTSGYNEQFF. The CDR3 nucleotides read TGTGCCAGCAGTTTCGGGTTAACTAGCGGGTACAATGAGCAGTTCTTC.